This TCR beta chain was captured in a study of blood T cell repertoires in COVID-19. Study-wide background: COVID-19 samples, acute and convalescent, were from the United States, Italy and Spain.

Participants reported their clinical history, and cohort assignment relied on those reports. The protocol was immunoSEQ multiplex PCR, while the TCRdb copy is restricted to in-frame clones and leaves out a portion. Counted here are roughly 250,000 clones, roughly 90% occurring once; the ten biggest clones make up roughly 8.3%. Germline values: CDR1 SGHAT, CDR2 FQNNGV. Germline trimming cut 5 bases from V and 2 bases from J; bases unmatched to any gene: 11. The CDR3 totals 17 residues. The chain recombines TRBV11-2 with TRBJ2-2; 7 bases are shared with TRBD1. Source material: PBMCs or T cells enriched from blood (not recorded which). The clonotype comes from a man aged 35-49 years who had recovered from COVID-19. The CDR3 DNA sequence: TGTGCCAGCAGCCCGAACGCCGGGACAGATAACACCGGGGAGCTGTTTTTT. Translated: CASSPNAGTDNTGELFF. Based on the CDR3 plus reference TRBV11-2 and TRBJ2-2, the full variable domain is EAGVAQSPRYKIIEKRQSVAFWCNPISGHATLYWYQQILGQGPKLLIQFQNNGVVDDSQLPKDRFSAERLKGVDSTLKIQPAKLEDSAVYLCASSPNAGTDNTGELFFGEGSRLTVL.